Each of the 17 T cell receptor beta chains below was sequenced from the same sample in a study of cytomegalovirus exposure and HLA in healthy donors. Amplification used 60 Vbeta primers and 13 Jbeta primers. Profiling relied on immunoSEQ multiplex PCR, and the TCRdb table lists in-frame clones only, not all of them. The sample has around 80,000 clones, roughly 70% seen once. The source material was PBMCs. These receptor sequences come from a man aged 40-50 years in good health and CMV-seropositive.

The J gene is TRBJ1-5, the V gene TRBV19, with D possibly matching TRBD1 (5 bases). Germline-derived CDR1 and CDR2 are LNHDA and SQIVND (reference sequence). Trimming pared 6 bases from V and 4 bases from J, leaving 10 bases between. This CDR3 has 13 residues. CDR3 coding DNA: TGTGCCAGTAGCAATGACAGAAATCAGCCCCAGCATTTT. Encoded protein: CASSNDRNQPQHF.

The gene calls are TRBV30 and TRBJ1-1, with a possible D match to TRBD1 (6 bases). V was clipped by 2 bases and J by 5 bases, with 12 bases between them. CDR1 is GTSNPN, CDR2 SVGIG, per germline (reference sequence). The CDR3 consists of 13 residues. Here the CDR3 reads CAWSKTGKTEAFF. CDR3 DNA: TGTGCCTGGAGTAAAACAGGGAAAACTGAAGCTTTCTTT.

This clone was found a few times. The chain is built from TRBV5-4 and TRBJ1-5; 7 bases are shared with TRBD1. Germline CDR1 is SGHNT and CDR2 is YYREEE (reference sequence). The V gene end was trimmed by 3 bases and the J gene end by 5 bases; junction bases not matched to a gene: 8. The CDR3 sequence is 15 residues long. The CDR3 spells CASSSGGTVDQPQHF. The DNA for the CDR3 is TGTGCCAGCAGCTCGGGGGGGACAGTGGATCAGCCCCAGCATTTT.

The genes are TRBV28 and TRBJ1-3, with no clear D. Germline V gene sequence: CDR1 MDHEN, CDR2 SYDVKM. V was shortened by 2 bases and J by 0 bases, with 8 bases between the two germline ends. This CDR3 has 15 residues. CDR3 protein: CASSLNTASGNTIYF. DNA for the CDR3: TGTGCCAGCAGTTTAAACACAGCCTCTGGAAACACCATATATTTT.

This rearrangement joins TRBV2 to TRBJ2-7; possible D gene TRBD1, 5 bases. The CDR3 length is 14 residues. V gave up 1 base and J gave up 1 base, with 8 bases separating them. Looked up from germline, CDR1 is SNHLY and CDR2 is FYNNEI. The CDR3 loop is CASSEGQPSYEQYF. The CDR3 nucleotides read TGTGCCAGCAGTGAAGGACAGCCTTCCTACGAGCAGTACTTC.

The V gene is TRBV6-4, the J gene TRBJ2-3, with 9 positions matching TRBD1. Losses at the gene ends were 4 bases for V and 2 bases for J; bases not matched to a gene: 4. Germline assignment: CDR1 MRHNA and CDR2 SNTAGT. CDR3 length: 15 amino acids. The CDR3 nucleotides are TGTGCCAGCAGTGTGGGGACAGGGCACACAGATACGCAGTATTTT. This sequence encodes CASSVGTGHTDTQYF.

CDR3 sequence (DNA): TGTGCCAGCAGTTACAGGGGGCATGGACAAGAGACCCAGTACTTC. The encoded protein is CASSYRGHGQETQYF. The chain is built from TRBV27 and TRBJ2-5, with TRBD1 matching over 9 bases. Trimming took 4 bases from V and 2 from J; bases not matched to a gene: 5. Per germline, CDR1 MNHEY and CDR2 SMNVEV (reference sequence). This CDR3 is built from 15 residues.

This chain joins TRBV4-3 and TRBJ2-2, with 9 bases that match TRBD2. Germline values: CDR1 LGHNA, CDR2 YSLEER. The CDR3 sequence is 18 residues long. With V trimmed by 0 bases and J by 5 bases, 10 bases remained unmatched. CDR3 protein: CASSQEGSGGPGTGELFF. The CDR3 DNA reads as TGCGCCAGCAGCCAAGAAGGGAGCGGGGGGCCAGGGACCGGGGAGCTGTTTTTT.

J is TRBJ2-1 and V is TRBV9; 12 nucleotides match TRBD2. This CDR3 comprises 16 residues. CDR1 and CDR2 from the germline V gene are SGDLS and YYNGEE. J lost 6 bases, V lost 3 bases, and 7 bases had no gene match. In nucleotides, the CDR3 is TGTGCCAGCAGCGAGGGTCCGGGACTAGCGGGCAATGAGCAGTTCTTC. Amino acids: CASSEGPGLAGNEQFF.

The chain joins TRBV5-8 to TRBJ2-1; TRBD2 matches 9 bases. Trimming took 1 base from V and 8 from J; bases not matched to a gene: 7. Germline CDR1 and CDR2: SGHTS and YDEGEE. CDR3 length: 15 residues. The CDR3 sequence: CASSLFAGGGDEQFF. The CDR3 region has the DNA TGTGCCAGCAGCTTGTTCGCGGGAGGGGGAGATGAGCAGTTCTTC.

The chain has TRBV5-4 and TRBJ1-2, with 10 nucleotides matching TRBD1. This CDR3 is 14 amino acids long. Germline V lookup: CDR1 SGHNT, CDR2 YYREEE (reference sequence). After removal of 2 bases from V and 8 bases from J, the junction contained 6 bases not matched to a gene. The CDR3 sequence: CASSLPGQGVGYTF. CDR3 in DNA: TGTGCCAGCAGCTTACCCGGACAGGGGGTCGGCTACACCTTC.

This chain joins TRBV10-3 and TRBJ2-7; 11 positions match TRBD1. The CDR3 contains 13 residues. The trim removed 9 bases at V and 5 bases at J, leaving 6 bases unmatched. Germline V gene data show CDR1 as ENHRY and CDR2 as SYGVKD. As DNA, the CDR3 is TGTGCCATGGGGACAGGGGGTCAGAACGAGCAGTACTTC. This translates into CAMGTGGQNEQYF.

This chain links TRBV11-2 with TRBJ2-7; 7 bases map to TRBD1. There are 11 residues in the CDR3. Germline V lookup: CDR1 SGHAT, CDR2 FQNNGV. The V and J ends lost 7 bases and 10 bases, in that order; junction bases with no gene match: 7. This CDR3 is CASIQGGLQYF. The CDR3 region has the DNA TGTGCCAGCATCCAAGGGGGCTTACAGTACTTC.

This chain joins TRBV10-1 and TRBJ2-3, with 7 positions matching TRBD2. The germline gives CDR1 WNHNN, CDR2 SYGVQD (reference sequence). CDR3 length: 16 residues. J was trimmed by 2 bases and V by 5 bases; bases with no gene match: 10. The CDR3 DNA sequence: TGCGCCAGCAGTCCCAGCGAGCGGGGAAACACAGATACGCAGTATTTT. This gives the protein CASSPSERGNTDTQYF.

The rearrangement uses TRBV10-1 and TRBJ2-7; D might be TRBD2 (6 bases). CDR1 is WNHNN and CDR2 is SYGVQD in the germline V gene (reference sequence). The CDR3 is 14 residues long. Between the trimmed V and J ends, which lost 3 bases and 5 bases, there was a span of 14 bases. CDR3 DNA sequence: TGCGCCAGCAGTGAAATGGGCAGGGAGGACGAGCAGTACTTC. This translates into CASSEMGREDEQYF.

This clone showed up just a few times. The V gene is TRBV18, the J gene TRBJ1-1, with D perhaps matching TRBD1 (6 bases). V was cut by 3 bases and J by 1 base, with 9 bases left in between. Germline V CDR1 and CDR2: KGHSH, LQKENI. CDR3 length: 14 residues. Here the CDR3 DNA reads TGTGCCAGCTCACCGGGGGGGGCGAACACTGAAGCTTTCTTT. It codes for CASSPGGANTEAFF.

This chain joins TRBV5-1 and TRBJ2-1, with TRBD2 identical over 9 bases. The length of the CDR3 is 15 residues. Germline assignment: CDR1 SGHRS and CDR2 YFSETQ. Trimming at V came to 4 bases and at J to 6 bases, leaving 8 bases not matched to a gene. The CDR3 is CASSLASGAINEQFF. CDR3 bases: TGCGCCAGCAGCCTGGCTAGCGGGGCCATCAATGAGCAGTTCTTC.